This T cell receptor beta chain stems from a study of post-analysis software for immune sequencing data. V shed 0 bases and J shed 0 bases, with 15 bases lying between them. The CDR3 length is 16 residues. In germline, CDR1 is DFQATT, CDR2 SNEGSKA (reference sequence). This clonotype was observed a handful of times. Its antigen remains unknown. Study-level points and caveats: The authors found that F measure strongly co-clustered same-batch samples.

Unique molecular identifiers had been added to the TCR beta cDNA libraries. TCRdb reanalysed the PCR reads using MiXCR and keeps one entry per CDR3 protein. The sample consists of about 160,000 distinct CDR3 sequences, 36% of them appearing once. The clonotype was recovered from a girl aged 5 to 17 with multiple sclerosis. The chain couples TRBV20-1 to TRBJ2-7, with D possibly being TRBD2 (5 bases). This specimen was blood, taken after autologous hematopoietic stem cell transplantation. CDR3 sequence (DNA): TGCAGTGCTAGAGACATCGTGAGCGGCAGCTCCTACGAGCAGTACTTC. Amino acids: CSARDIVSGSSYEQYF.